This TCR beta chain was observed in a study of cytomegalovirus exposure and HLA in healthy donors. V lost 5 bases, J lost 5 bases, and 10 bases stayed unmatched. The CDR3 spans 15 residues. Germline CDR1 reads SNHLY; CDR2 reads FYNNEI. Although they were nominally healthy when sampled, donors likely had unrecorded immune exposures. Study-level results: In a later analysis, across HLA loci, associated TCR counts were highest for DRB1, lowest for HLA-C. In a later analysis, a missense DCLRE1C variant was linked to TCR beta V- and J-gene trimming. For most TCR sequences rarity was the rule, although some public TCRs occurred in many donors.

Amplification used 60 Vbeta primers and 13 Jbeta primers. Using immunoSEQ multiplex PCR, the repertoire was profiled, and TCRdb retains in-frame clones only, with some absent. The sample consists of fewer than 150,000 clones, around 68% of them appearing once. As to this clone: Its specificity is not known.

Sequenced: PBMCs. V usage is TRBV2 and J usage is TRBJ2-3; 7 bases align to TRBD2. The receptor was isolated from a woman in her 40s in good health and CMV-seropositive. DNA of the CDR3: TGTGCCAGCAGTTCCTTAGCGGGTCGAAAAGATACGCAGTATTTT. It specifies CASSSLAGRKDTQYF.